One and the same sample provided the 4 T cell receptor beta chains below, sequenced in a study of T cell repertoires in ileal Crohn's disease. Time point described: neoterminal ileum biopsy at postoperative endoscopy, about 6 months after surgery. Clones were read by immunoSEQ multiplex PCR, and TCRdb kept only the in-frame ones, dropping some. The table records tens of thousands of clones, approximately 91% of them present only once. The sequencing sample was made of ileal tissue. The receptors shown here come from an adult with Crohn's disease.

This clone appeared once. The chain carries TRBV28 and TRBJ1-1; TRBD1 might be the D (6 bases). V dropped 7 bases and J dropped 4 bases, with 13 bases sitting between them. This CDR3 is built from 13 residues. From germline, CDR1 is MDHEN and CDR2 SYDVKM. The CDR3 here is CASTAGVGTEAFF. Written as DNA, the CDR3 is TGTGCCAGCACTGCAGGGGTTGGCACTGAAGCTTTCTTT. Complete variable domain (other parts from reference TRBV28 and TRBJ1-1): DVKVTQSSRYLVKRTGEKVFLECVQDMDHENMFWYRQDPGLGLRLIYFSYDVKMKEKGDIPEGYSVSREKKERFSLILESASTNQTSMYLCASTAGVGTEAFFGQGTRLTVV.

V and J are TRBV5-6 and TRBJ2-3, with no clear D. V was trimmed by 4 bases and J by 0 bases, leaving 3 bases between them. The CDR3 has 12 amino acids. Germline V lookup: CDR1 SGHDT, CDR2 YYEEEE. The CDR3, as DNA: TGTGCCAGCAGCGAGAGCACAGATACGCAGTATTTT. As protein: CASSESTDTQYF. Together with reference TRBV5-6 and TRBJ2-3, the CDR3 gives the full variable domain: DAGVTQSPTHLIKTRGQQVTLRCSPKSGHDTVSWYQQALGQGPQFIFQYYEEEERQRGNFPDRFSGHQFPNYSSELNVNALLLGDSALYLCASSESTDTQYFGPGTRLTVL.

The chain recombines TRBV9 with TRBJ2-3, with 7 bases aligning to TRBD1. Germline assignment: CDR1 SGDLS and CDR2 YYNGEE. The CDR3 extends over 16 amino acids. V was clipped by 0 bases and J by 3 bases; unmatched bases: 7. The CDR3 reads CASSVGQGVRTDTQYF. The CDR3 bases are TGTGCCAGCAGCGTAGGACAGGGCGTTAGGACAGATACGCAGTATTTT.

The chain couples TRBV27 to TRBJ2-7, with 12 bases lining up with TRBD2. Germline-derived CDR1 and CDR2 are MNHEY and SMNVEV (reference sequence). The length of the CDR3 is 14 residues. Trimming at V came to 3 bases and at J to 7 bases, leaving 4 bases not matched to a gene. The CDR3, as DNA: TGTGCCAGCAGTTTGACTAGCGGGAGTCGGGAGCAGTACTTC. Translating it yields CASSLTSGSREQYF.